This T cell receptor (beta chain) is drawn from a study of beta chain features in type 1 diabetes. General observations from the study: Shortening of TCRB CDR3s, moderate but significant, appeared in all four CD4+ subsets of Type 1 diabetes patients. In comparison with healthy donors, patients had naive, central memory and Treg TCRB repertoires that appeared more similar. The VDJ junctions of type 1 diabetes patients carried fewer insertions and more deletions.

Expressed TCRB transcripts got sequenced, as all isolated RNA was reverse transcribed. Using immunoSEQ multiplex PCR, the repertoire was profiled, and TCRdb retains in-frame clones only, with some absent. The table lists about 27,000 clones, 56% of them singletons. Germline assignment: CDR1 KGHSH and CDR2 LQKENI. CDR3 length: 13 residues. Trimming removed 3 bases at V and 5 bases at J, with 10 bases between. On this clone: The antigen remains undetermined.

Averaging roughly 110 mL, one heparinised blood draw was given by each donor. This receptor was identified in a woman aged 18-29 years with type 1 diabetes. This chain connects TRBV18 to TRBJ2-5, with D perhaps TRBD2 (5 bases). Specimen: Tregs from blood. CDR3 sequence (DNA): TGTGCCAGCTCACCCCCGCGGGCGGAGACCCAGTACTTC. It specifies CASSPPRAETQYF.